This T cell receptor (beta chain) was found in a study of blood T cell repertoires in COVID-19. The protocol was immunoSEQ multiplex PCR, while the TCRdb copy is restricted to in-frame clones and leaves out a portion. The sample yields 100,000 to 150,000 clones, 65% to 85% seen once. This CDR3 region has 14 residues. Germline values: CDR1 SGHAT, CDR2 FQNNGV. Losses at the gene ends were 4 bases for V and 7 bases for J; bases not matched to a gene: 7. The participants were between 18 and 89 years old and came from fewer than 25 US areas. Recovery meant two consecutive negative NP/OP PCR tests, professional clearance, or resolved symptoms.

The specimen sequenced was PBMCs or T cells enriched from blood (not recorded which). The chain joins TRBV11-2 to TRBJ2-7; 10 bases line up with TRBD2. This receptor was obtained from a woman in her 30s who had recovered from COVID-19. CDR3 nucleotides: TGTGCCAGCAGCTCCACGGGACTAGCGAGGGAGCAGTACTTC. This codes for CASSSTGLAREQYF. The complete variable domain, with remaining parts taken from reference TRBV11-2 and TRBJ2-7, reads EAGVAQSPRYKIIEKRQSVAFWCNPISGHATLYWYQQILGQGPKLLIQFQNNGVVDDSQLPKDRFSAERLKGVDSTLKIQPAKLEDSAVYLCASSSTGLAREQYFGPGTRLTVT.